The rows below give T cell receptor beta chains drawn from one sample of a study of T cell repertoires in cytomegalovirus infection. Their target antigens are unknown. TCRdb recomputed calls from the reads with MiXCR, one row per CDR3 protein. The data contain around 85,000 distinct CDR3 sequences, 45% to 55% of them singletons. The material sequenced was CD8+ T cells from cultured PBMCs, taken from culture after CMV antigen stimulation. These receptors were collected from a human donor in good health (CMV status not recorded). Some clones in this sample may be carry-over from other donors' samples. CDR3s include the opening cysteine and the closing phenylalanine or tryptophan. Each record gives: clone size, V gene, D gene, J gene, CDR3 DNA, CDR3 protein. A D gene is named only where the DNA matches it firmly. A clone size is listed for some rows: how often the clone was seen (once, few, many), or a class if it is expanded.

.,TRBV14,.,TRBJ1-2,TGTGCCAGCAGCCAAGTATCAGGGTTTAGCTATGGCTACACCTTC,CASSQVSGFSYGYTF
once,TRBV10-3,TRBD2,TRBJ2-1,TGTGCCATCAGTGACCCCAGCGGGACTAGCGGGAGCGACGGGCGGTTCTTC,CAISDPSGTSGSDGRFF
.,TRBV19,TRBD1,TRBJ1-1,TGTGCCAGTAGTGGGACAGGGCGCACTGAAGCTTTCTTT,CASSGTGRTEAFF
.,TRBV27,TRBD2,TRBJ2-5,TGTGCCAGCAGTCAGCGGTTCGGGGGGTACCAAGAGACCCAGTACTTC,CASSQRFGGYQETQYF
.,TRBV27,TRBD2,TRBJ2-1,TGTGCCAGCAGTTTATCGATTAGCGGGGGTCCTGAGCAGTTCTTC,CASSLSISGGPEQFF
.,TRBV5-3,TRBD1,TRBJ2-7,TGTGCCAGCAGCGGGGACAGGGCCATACCTTACGAGCAGTACTTC,CASSGDRAIPYEQYF
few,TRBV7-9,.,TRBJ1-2,TGTGCCAGCAGCTTATACCCCAGGGCGGGCTATGGCTACACCTTC,CASSLYPRAGYGYTF
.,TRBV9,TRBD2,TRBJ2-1,TGTGCCAGCAGCGTAGCCCTAGCGGACTGGGGGAATGAGCAGTTCTTC,CASSVALADWGNEQFF
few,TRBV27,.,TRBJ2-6,TGTGCCAGCAGTCGAGGGTCAGGGGCCAACGTCCTGACTTTC,CASSRGSGANVLTF
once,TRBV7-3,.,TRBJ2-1,TGTGCCAGCAGCTTACCCGAGCGGACCGACAATGAGCAGTTCTTC,CASSLPERTDNEQFF
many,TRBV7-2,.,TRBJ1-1,TGTGCCAGCAGCTTAGCGGCGGGGGGGATAAGGACTGAAGCTTTCTTT,CASSLAAGGIRTEAFF
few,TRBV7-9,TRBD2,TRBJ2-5,TGTGCCAGCAGCTTAGGTCGGGCGCGGGGGGAAAAGGAGACCCAGTACTTC,CASSLGRARGEKETQYF
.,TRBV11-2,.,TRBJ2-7,TGTGCCAGCAGCTTAATCGGGCAGGTCGTTGACCACGAGCAGTACTTC,CASSLIGQVVDHEQYF
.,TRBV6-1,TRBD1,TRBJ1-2,TGTGCCAGCAGTGAAGCGCTCCGGGACAGGGATACCTATGGCTACACCTTC,CASSEALRDRDTYGYTF
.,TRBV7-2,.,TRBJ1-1,TGTGCCAGCAGCTTAGAATGGGAGAGGAACACTGAAGCTTTCTTT,CASSLEWERNTEAFF
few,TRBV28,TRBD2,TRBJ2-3,TGTGCCAGCAGTTACCCGGTTGAACTAGCGGGTCCCACAGATACGCAGTATTTT,CASSYPVELAGPTDTQYF
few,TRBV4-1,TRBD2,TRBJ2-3,TGCGCCAGCAGCCAAGATCCGGGGGGTGGAGATACGCAGTATTTT,CASSQDPGGGDTQYF
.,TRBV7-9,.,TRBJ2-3,TGTGCCAGCAGTCCCTTGCGGACAGATACGCAGTATTTT,CASSPLRTDTQYF
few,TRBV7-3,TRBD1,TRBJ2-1,TGTGCCAGCAGCTTAGGACAGGGTATGTTCAATGAGCAGTTCTTC,CASSLGQGMFNEQFF
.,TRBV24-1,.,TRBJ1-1,TGTGCCACCAGTGATTCCCAGGGAGGGTACACTGAAGCTTTCTTT,CATSDSQGGYTEAFF
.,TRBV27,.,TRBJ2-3,TGTGCCAGCAGTCCAGGGAGTAGCACAGATACGCAGTATTTT,CASSPGSSTDTQYF
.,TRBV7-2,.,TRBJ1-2,TGTGCCAGCAGCTTAGACGGGGCAGGGACTAAATATGGCTACACCTTC,CASSLDGAGTKYGYTF
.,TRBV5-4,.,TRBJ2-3,TGTGCCAGCAGCTTGGGACTACCTGGCACAGATACGCAGTATTTT,CASSLGLPGTDTQYF
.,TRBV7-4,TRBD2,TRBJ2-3,TGTGCCAGCAGCCCCAGGAGCGGGAGGTCCACAGATACGCAGTATTTT,CASSPRSGRSTDTQYF
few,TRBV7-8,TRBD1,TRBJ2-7,TGTGCCAGCAGCCAAAATTCCGGGACAGGGGCCTACGAGCAGTACTTC,CASSQNSGTGAYEQYF
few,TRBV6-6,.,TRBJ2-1,TGTGCCAGCAGTCTTGCGAGCTCCTACAATGAGCAGTTCTTC,CASSLASSYNEQFF